The 13 T cell receptor beta chains below were found in one sample sequenced in a study of shared clonotypes between healthy human individuals. Some clones are missing from TCRdb's copy, which holds only in-frame ones; the method was immunoSEQ multiplex PCR. Of some 490,000 clones detected, around 73% appear once; the ten largest clones hold around 12%. The sequencing input was PBMCs. Receptor source: a woman aged 40 to 50 in good health. Some clones in this sample may be carry-over from other donors' samples.

V is TRBV6-1 and J is TRBJ2-7; a weak D match, TRBD1 (5 bases). Between the trimmed V and J ends, which lost 1 base and 1 base, there was a span of 11 bases. This CDR3 region has 15 residues. Per the germline V gene, CDR1 is MNHNS and CDR2 is SASEGT. CDR3 sequence: CASSEEAGRSYEQYF. DNA for the CDR3: TGTGCCAGCAGTGAAGAAGCAGGGCGGTCCTACGAGCAGTACTTC.

This chain uses TRBV29-1 with TRBJ2-1; a weak D match, TRBD1 (6 bases). Between the trimmed V and J ends, which lost 4 bases and 9 bases, there was a span of 10 bases. This CDR3 has 11 amino acids. The V gene's germline CDR1 is SQVTM and CDR2 ANQGSEA. The DNA of the CDR3 is TGCAGCGTTGGACAGGCGATTGAGCAGTTCTTC. Amino acid sequence: CSVGQAIEQFF.

V and J are TRBV2 and TRBJ2-7, with D perhaps TRBD2 (5 bases). This CDR3 region has 14 residues. Trimming left V 1 base short and J 5 bases short, with 12 bases between. Germline CDR1 is SNHLY and CDR2 is FYNNEI. The CDR3 bases are TGTGCCAGCAGTGAAGGTCTAGCCGCCAACGAGCAGTACTTC. Its translation: CASSEGLAANEQYF. Based on the CDR3 plus reference TRBV2 and TRBJ2-7, the full variable domain is EPEVTQTPSHQVTQMGQEVILRCVPISNHLYFYWYRQILGQKVEFLVSFYNNEISEKSEIFDDQFSVERPDGSNFTLKIRSTKLEDSAMYFCASSEGLAANEQYFGPGTRLTVT.

V gene TRBV6-1 combines with J gene TRBJ1-5; TRBD1 matches at 10 bases. V shed 4 bases, J shed 6 bases, and the junction held 3 bases outside the gene matches. CDR3 length equals 14 residues. Germline-derived CDR1 and CDR2 are MNHNS and SASEGT. DNA of the CDR3: TGTGCCAGCAGTGGACAGGGGGCGTCTCAGCCCCAGCATTTT. This encodes CASSGQGASQPQHF.

V usage is TRBV19 and J usage is TRBJ2-1, with D perhaps being TRBD1 or TRBD2 (5 bases each). This CDR3 region has 14 residues. V lost 3 bases and J 3 bases, leaving 9 bases between the germline ends. The germline CDR1 and CDR2 sequences are LNHDA and SQIVND (reference sequence). DNA for the CDR3: TGTGCCAGTAGTATGGGGGACGACTACAATGAGCAGTTCTTC. The encoded protein is CASSMGDDYNEQFF.

The rearrangement uses TRBV18 and TRBJ1-1; D possibly corresponds to TRBD1 (5 bases). Trimming shortened V by 3 bases and J by 1 base, and 15 bases separated the two germline ends. CDR3 size: 16 residues. Germline V CDR1 and CDR2: KGHSH, LQKENI. CDR3 sequence (DNA): TGTGCCAGCTCACCGAGGGCGGGGGACGGGAACACTGAAGCTTTCTTT. Encoded protein: CASSPRAGDGNTEAFF.

The CDR3 DNA reads as TGTGCCAGCAGTTTATCGGAGGGGCCGAAAAACATTCAGTACTTC. It yields the protein CASSLSEGPKNIQYF. The V gene is TRBV28, the J gene TRBJ2-4; TRBD2 is a possible D gene (6 bases). Germline V CDR1 and CDR2: MDHEN, SYDVKM. This CDR3 has 15 amino acids. Trimming pared 1 base from V and 4 bases from J, leaving 11 bases between. Filled out from reference TRBV28 and TRBJ2-4, the complete variable domain reads DVKVTQSSRYLVKRTGEKVFLECVQDMDHENMFWYRQDPGLGLRLIYFSYDVKMKEKGDIPEGYSVSREKKERFSLILESASTNQTSMYLCASSLSEGPKNIQYFGAGTRLSVL.

CDR3 in amino acids: CASSQGGTKAYEQYF. In DNA, the CDR3 is TGCGCCAGCAGCCAAGGAGGGACCAAAGCCTACGAGCAGTACTTC. The rearrangement joins TRBV4-3 to TRBJ2-7; the D gene could be TRBD1 or TRBD2 (5 bases each). V was shortened by 1 base and J by 2 bases, with 12 bases between the two germline ends. Germline V gives CDR1 LGHNA, CDR2 YSLEER. The CDR3 is 15 residues long.

The genes are TRBV19 and TRBJ2-3; 13 nucleotides line up with TRBD2. After removal of 4 bases from V and 6 bases from J, the junction contained 7 bases not matched to a gene. The CDR3 covers 16 residues. Germline values: CDR1 LNHDA, CDR2 SQIVND (reference sequence). CDR3 sequence: CASSTRLAGGMDTQYF. CDR3 sequence (DNA): TGTGCCAGTAGTACTCGACTAGCGGGAGGCATGGATACGCAGTATTTT. Complete variable domain (other parts from reference TRBV19 and TRBJ2-3): DGGITQSPKYLFRKEGQNVTLSCEQNLNHDAMYWYRQDPGQGLRLIYYSQIVNDFQKGDIAEGYSVSREKKESFPLTVTSAQKNPTAFYLCASSTRLAGGMDTQYFGPGTRLTVL.

This clone was detected a few times. The chain has TRBV10-3 and TRBJ1-5; D call uncertain. Per the germline V gene, CDR1 is ENHRY and CDR2 is SYGVKD. The CDR3 extends over 14 amino acids. V was shortened by 4 bases and J by 0 bases, with 7 bases between the two germline ends. In DNA, the CDR3 is TGTGCCATCAGTGGCGTTCGTAGCAATCAGCCCCAGCATTTT. Translating it yields CAISGVRSNQPQHF.

This chain links TRBV28 with TRBJ1-3, with D perhaps TRBD1 (5 bases). Between the trimmed V and J ends, which lost 4 bases and 0 bases, there was a span of 19 bases. CDR1 and CDR2 from the germline V gene are MDHEN and SYDVKM. The CDR3 runs to 18 residues. CDR3 in DNA: TGTGCCAGCAGTTCACGACCGGGACGGTCAATCTCTGGAAACACCATATATTTT. This codes for CASSSRPGRSISGNTIYF.

The V and J genes are TRBV2 and TRBJ2-2, with D hard to call. Germline values: CDR1 SNHLY, CDR2 FYNNEI. V was pared by 4 bases and J by 4 bases, with 7 bases between. The CDR3 contains 13 residues. Here the CDR3 DNA reads TGTGCCAGCAGTGGAGAGCTCACCGGGGAGCTGTTTTTT. Amino acids: CASSGELTGELFF. The full variable domain, in which reference TRBV2 and TRBJ2-2 provide the parts outside the CDR3, is EPEVTQTPSHQVTQMGQEVILRCVPISNHLYFYWYRQILGQKVEFLVSFYNNEISEKSEIFDDQFSVERPDGSNFTLKIRSTKLEDSAMYFCASSGELTGELFFGEGSRLTVL.

The rearrangement joins TRBV7-9 to TRBJ2-1, with 11 bases fitting TRBD2. CDR3 size: 17 residues. Germline V CDR1 and CDR2: SEHNR, FQNEAQ (reference sequence). Trimming removed 6 bases from V and 3 bases from J; junction bases left unmatched: 10. The CDR3 reads CASSTTSGIGDYNEQFF. DNA of the CDR3: TGTGCCAGCAGTACGACTAGCGGGATTGGGGACTACAATGAGCAGTTCTTC.